The rows below give T cell receptor beta chains drawn from one sample of a study. TCRdb reanalysed the 5' RACE reads using MiXCR and keeps one entry per CDR3 protein. The data hold some 31,000 distinct CDR3 sequences, with about 26% observed a single time. The sample was naive CD4+ T cells sorted from a lymph node. Receptors were obtained from a female donor with breast cancer. CDR3s include the opening cysteine and the closing phenylalanine or tryptophan. Fields, in order: J gene, D gene, V gene, clone size, CDR3 protein, CDR3 DNA. The D gene is left open where the match is weak. Size values are once, few and many counts, or a class for expanded clones, and some rows have none.

j_gene: TRBJ2-1; d_gene: NA; v_gene: TRBV7-9; abundance: medium-sized; CDR3aa: CASSPRVPLSGGNEQFF; CDR3nt: TGTGCCAGCAGCCCCAGAGTCCCACTTAGCGGTGGGAATGAGCAGTTCTTC
j_gene: TRBJ1-1; d_gene: TRBD1; v_gene: TRBV7-2; abundance: few; CDR3aa: CASSLTGTTEAFF; CDR3nt: TGTGCCAGCAGCTTGACAGGGACGACTGAAGCTTTCTTT
j_gene: TRBJ1-4; d_gene: NA; v_gene: TRBV4-1; abundance: few; CDR3aa: CASSQLVFEKLFF; CDR3nt: TGCGCCAGCAGCCAACTCGTCTTCGAAAAACTGTTTTTT
j_gene: TRBJ2-5; d_gene: TRBD2; v_gene: TRBV12-3/TRBV12-4; abundance: few; CDR3aa: CASSFPSGGYETQYF; CDR3nt: TGTGCCAGCAGTTTTCCCAGCGGGGGGTATGAGACCCAGTACTTC
j_gene: TRBJ1-6; d_gene: NA; v_gene: TRBV5-1; abundance: few; CDR3aa: CASSSAARQVNSPLHF; CDR3nt: TGCGCCAGCAGTTCGGCGGCACGACAGGTGAATTCACCCCTCCACTTT
j_gene: TRBJ2-5; d_gene: TRBD1; v_gene: TRBV7-9; abundance: NA; CDR3aa: CASSSGTGRKETQYF; CDR3nt: TGTGCCAGCAGCTCCGGGACAGGGAGGAAAGAGACCCAGTACTTC
j_gene: TRBJ2-1; d_gene: TRBD1; v_gene: TRBV7-9; abundance: many; CDR3aa: CASSLWTGGPVNEQFF; CDR3nt: TGTGCCAGCAGCTTATGGACAGGGGGCCCTGTGAATGAGCAGTTCTTC
j_gene: TRBJ1-5; d_gene: NA; v_gene: TRBV10-3; abundance: many; CDR3aa: CAISDRYNLTQHF; CDR3nt: TGTGCCATCAGTGACCGGTATAATCTTACCCAGCATTTT
j_gene: TRBJ1-2; d_gene: NA; v_gene: TRBV11-2; abundance: NA; CDR3aa: CAGSLGAGKDDGYTF; CDR3nt: TGTGCCGGCAGCTTAGGGGCAGGGAAGGATGATGGCTACACCTTC
j_gene: TRBJ2-7; d_gene: TRBD2; v_gene: TRBV3-1; abundance: NA; CDR3aa: CASSQVAGAYEQYF; CDR3nt: TGTGCCAGCAGCCAAGTTGCGGGAGCCTACGAGCAGTACTTC
j_gene: TRBJ2-3; d_gene: NA; v_gene: TRBV29-1; abundance: NA; CDR3aa: CSAQVRADTQYF; CDR3nt: TGCAGCGCCCAGGTTCGAGCAGATACGCAGTATTTT
j_gene: TRBJ2-6; d_gene: TRBD1; v_gene: TRBV27; abundance: NA; CDR3aa: CASSAGGYGANVLTF; CDR3nt: TGTGCCAGCAGTGCAGGGGGCTATGGGGCCAACGTCCTGACTTTC
j_gene: TRBJ2-5; d_gene: NA; v_gene: TRBV20-1; abundance: NA; CDR3aa: CGARDDGDQETQYF; CDR3nt: TGCGGTGCTAGAGATGACGGCGACCAAGAGACCCAGTACTTC
j_gene: TRBJ2-3; d_gene: TRBD2; v_gene: TRBV7-3; abundance: medium-sized; CDR3aa: CASKRGSGEDTQYF; CDR3nt: TGTGCCAGCAAACGCGGTAGCGGGGAGGATACGCAGTATTTT
j_gene: TRBJ2-7; d_gene: NA; v_gene: TRBV12-3/TRBV12-4; abundance: few; CDR3aa: CASSPTTRFDEQYF; CDR3nt: TGTGCCAGCAGCCCTACAACGCGGTTTGACGAGCAGTACTTC
j_gene: TRBJ2-5; d_gene: NA; v_gene: TRBV29-1; abundance: many; CDR3aa: CSVELTETQYF; CDR3nt: TGCAGCGTTGAGCTGACAGAGACCCAGTACTTC
j_gene: TRBJ1-5; d_gene: TRBD1; v_gene: TRBV7-8; abundance: NA; CDR3aa: CASSPGTGGDNQPQHF; CDR3nt: TGTGCCAGCAGCCCCGGGACAGGGGGCGACAATCAGCCCCAGCATTTT
j_gene: TRBJ2-1; d_gene: NA; v_gene: TRBV12-3/TRBV12-4; abundance: few; CDR3aa: CASSPRGTISSYNEQFF; CDR3nt: TGTGCCAGCAGTCCCCGGGGTACCATTAGCTCCTACAATGAGCAGTTCTTC
j_gene: TRBJ1-1; d_gene: NA; v_gene: TRBV27; abundance: NA; CDR3aa: CASSSRGPGTEAFF; CDR3nt: TGTGCCAGCAGTTCCAGGGGCCCGGGGACTGAAGCTTTCTTT